This T cell receptor beta chain was identified in a study of blood T cell repertoires in COVID-19. Overall study context: Acute-phase and convalescent COVID-19 samples originated in the United States, Italy and Spain. Nucleic acid was either cDNA or gDNA, and it came from T cells, B-cell-depleted T cells, or PBMCs.

As originally analysed: Nucleated cell number was recorded as an estimate derived from reference gene primer amplification. Clones were sequenced by immunoSEQ multiplex PCR, and TCRdb holds only the in-frame ones, with some missing. V and J calls and clone size are given by that table; D and trimming were obtained from the DNA. The repertoire consists of 410,000 or so clones, with roughly 90% occurring once and the leading ten covering roughly 1.5%. Seattle's cohort entered during active infection and was followed longitudinally. Trimming left V 4 bases short and J 9 bases short, with 18 bases between. Germline CDR1 SEHNR, CDR2 FQNEAQ (reference sequence). The CDR3 runs 14 residues. This clone has more than one count but fewer than ten.

The sample taken for sequencing was peripheral blood. This TCR was recovered from a woman between 35 and 50 years old with COVID-19, enrolled during active disease. This chain links TRBV7-9 with TRBJ1-1; D gene ambiguous. CDR3 loop: CASSSPLGRTQAFF. CDR3 nucleotides: TGTGCCAGCAGCTCCCCCTTAGGAAGGACTCAAGCTTTCTTT.